The 26 T cell receptor beta chains listed next were all sequenced from one sample in a study of blood T cell repertoires in COVID-19. TCRdb's copy holds only in-frame clones and misses some; the assay was immunoSEQ multiplex PCR. The sample has more than 200,000 clones, roughly 82% seen once. Sequencing was carried out using peripheral blood. The receptors derive from an elderly woman with active or convalescent COVID-19.

Note on this clone: This sample also contains other DNA sequences that code for the same CDR3. The chain links TRBV5-1 to TRBJ1-1; D gene uncertain. The CDR3 loop spans 14 amino acids. Germline CDR1 reads SGHRS; CDR2 reads YFSETQ. V lost 0 bases, J lost 1 base, and 7 bases lay in between. The CDR3 reads CASSLDRPNTEAFF. The CDR3 nucleotides are TGCGCCAGCAGCTTGGACAGACCGAACACTGAAGCTTTCTTT. The variable domain in full, completed from reference TRBV5-1 and TRBJ1-1, reads KAGVTQTPRYLIKTRGQQVTLSCSPISGHRSVSWYQQTPGQGLQFLFEYFSETQRNKGNFPGRFSGRQFSNSRSEMNVSTLELGDSALYLCASSLDRPNTEAFFGQGTRLTVV.

The chain carries TRBV29-1 and TRBJ2-3, with 11 bases identical to TRBD1. The germline CDR1 and CDR2 sequences are SQVTM and ANQGSEA. V lost 5 bases and J lost 3; bases outside the gene matches: 7. The CDR3 is made up of 15 amino acids. CDR3 bases: TGCAGCGTTATGGGACAGGGGGGATTTACAGATACGCAGTATTTT. Amino acids: CSVMGQGGFTDTQYF.

The rearrangement joins TRBV5-1 to TRBJ2-1, with 7 bases fitting TRBD2. Germline V gene sequence: CDR1 SGHRS, CDR2 YFSETQ. The ends lost 0 bases at V and 6 bases at J; junction bases unmatched: 3. The CDR3 is 14 residues long. The CDR3 nucleotides are TGCGCCAGCAGCTTGGCAGGGAGGGTCAATGAGCAGTTCTTC. Translating it yields CASSLAGRVNEQFF.

This clone came up a few times. The chain joins TRBV10-2 to TRBJ1-2; 7 bases align to TRBD1. Germline V gene data show CDR1 as WSHSY and CDR2 as SAAADI. V was clipped by 3 bases and J by 2 bases; unmatched bases: 0. The CDR3 consists of 13 residues. The CDR3 is CASSEQGNYGYTF. The CDR3 nucleotides are TGCGCCAGCAGTGAACAGGGGAACTATGGCTACACCTTC.

This clone was seen a few times. The chain recombines TRBV28 with TRBJ1-4; D is unresolved. V lost 4 bases to trimming and J lost 3 bases, with 3 bases between them. The V gene's germline CDR1 is MDHEN and CDR2 SYDVKM. The CDR3 runs 12 residues. CDR3 DNA: TGTGCCAGCAGTTCTGCTAATGAAAAACTGTTTTTT. This encodes CASSSANEKLFF.

The chain recombines TRBV28 with TRBJ2-1; 9 bases match TRBD1. J was trimmed by 14 bases and V by 6 bases; bases with no gene match: 5. Per germline, CDR1 MDHEN and CDR2 SYDVKM. The CDR3 loop spans 11 amino acids. The CDR3 sequence is CASRERTGEFF. CDR3 bases: TGTGCCAGCAGGGAACGGACAGGGGAGTTCTTC.

This clone was counted only a few times. The chain joins TRBV5-1 to TRBJ2-3, with D unclear. Germline V lookup: CDR1 SGHRS, CDR2 YFSETQ. This CDR3 is 15 amino acids long. Trimming shortened V by 0 bases and J by 0 bases, and 8 bases separated the two germline ends. The DNA of the CDR3 is TGCGCCAGCAGCTTGGAGTCCAGAAGCACAGATACGCAGTATTTT. Residues: CASSLESRSTDTQYF.

The chain carries TRBV19 and TRBJ2-2; the match to TRBD1 covers 7 bases. Per germline, CDR1 LNHDA and CDR2 SQIVND (reference sequence). The CDR3 totals 13 residues. Losses at the gene ends were 6 bases for V and 7 bases for J; bases not matched to a gene: 5. The CDR3 DNA follows: TGTGCCAGTAGGAGACAGGGCGTCGGGGAGCTGTTTTTT. The encoded protein is CASRRQGVGELFF.

This chain links TRBV30 with TRBJ2-2; 10 nucleotides line up with TRBD1. After removal of 1 base from V and 4 bases from J, the junction contained 3 bases not matched to a gene. This CDR3 contains 15 residues. CDR1 is GTSNPN and CDR2 is SVGIG in the germline V gene (reference sequence). The CDR3 DNA sequence: TGTGCCTGGAGTGCCTGGACAGGGGGCACCGGGGAGCTGTTTTTT. This gives the protein CAWSAWTGGTGELFF.

The chain carries TRBV12-3 or TRBV12-4 and TRBJ2-1, with a possible D match to TRBD2 (5 bases). V was cut by 5 bases and J by 9 bases, with 8 bases left in between. The CDR3 covers 11 residues. The CDR3 nucleotides read TGTGCCAGCAGTATAGGGAGTGAGCAGTTCTTC. Its translation: CASSIGSEQFF.

The chain links TRBV27 to TRBJ1-6, with 7 bases lining up with TRBD1. In germline, CDR1 is MNHEY, CDR2 SMNVEV (reference sequence). With V trimmed by 2 bases and J by 7 bases, 8 bases remained unmatched. CDR3 length: 16 residues. CDR3 residues: CASSLTGTASNSPLHF. The CDR3 nucleotides read TGTGCCAGCAGTTTAACCGGGACAGCCAGCAATTCACCCCTCCACTTT.

The chain couples TRBV11-2 to TRBJ2-2; D is ambiguous. CDR1 and CDR2 from the germline V gene are SGHAT and FQNNGV. The CDR3 length is 12 residues. Between the trimmed V and J ends, which lost 7 bases and 2 bases, there was a span of 5 bases. Here the CDR3 reads CASTKNTGELFF. The CDR3 nucleotides read TGTGCCAGCACCAAAAACACCGGGGAGCTGTTTTTT. Full variable domain (rest looked up from reference TRBV11-2 and TRBJ2-2): EAGVAQSPRYKIIEKRQSVAFWCNPISGHATLYWYQQILGQGPKLLIQFQNNGVVDDSQLPKDRFSAERLKGVDSTLKIQPAKLEDSAVYLCASTKNTGELFFGEGSRLTVL.

This clone has a single count. This sequence joins TRBV7-9 and TRBJ2-2; 9 bases line up with TRBD2. The length of the CDR3 is 17 residues. CDR1 SEHNR and CDR2 FQNEAQ come from the germline V gene (reference sequence). J lost 4 bases, V lost 0 bases, and 6 bases had no gene match. As DNA, the CDR3 is TGTGCCAGCAGCTTAGCTGGCGGGAGGGCCGGCACCGGGGAGCTGTTTTTT. Its protein is CASSLAGGRAGTGELFF.

The chain recombines TRBV28 with TRBJ2-2, with 10 bases matching TRBD1. With 7 bases clipped from V and 4 bases from J, the junction kept 9 bases outside the gene matches. Germline-derived CDR1 and CDR2 are MDHEN and SYDVKM. The CDR3 has 16 amino acids. CDR3 bases: TGTGCCAGCACCCCAGGGGGACAGGGGATCACCGGGGAGCTGTTTTTT. It codes for CASTPGGQGITGELFF.

The chain has TRBV19 and TRBJ2-1, with TRBD2 matching over 7 bases. Germline V CDR1 and CDR2: LNHDA, SQIVND (reference sequence). This CDR3 region has 16 residues. V was clipped by 7 bases and J by 3 bases; unmatched bases: 12. The CDR3 sequence: CASKGKVASGYNEQFF. CDR3 nucleotide sequence: TGTGCCAGTAAAGGGAAAGTGGCTAGCGGCTACAATGAGCAGTTCTTC.

This clone appeared a few times. The chain links TRBV4-1 to TRBJ2-1, with D possibly matching TRBD1 (6 bases). Germline V CDR1 and CDR2: MGHRA, YSYEKL. V lost 1 base and J 2 bases, leaving 12 bases between the germline ends. The CDR3 spans 16 residues. The CDR3 nucleotides are TGCGCCAGCAGCCAAGCCTGGACAGCTCCCTACAATGAGCAGTTCTTC. Translation: CASSQAWTAPYNEQFF.

This clone occurred a few times. The rearrangement joins TRBV4-1 to TRBJ1-5; no clear D gene. Germline V gives CDR1 MGHRA, CDR2 YSYEKL. The CDR3 is 15 residues long. V dropped 6 bases and J dropped 2 bases, with 14 bases sitting between them. The chain's CDR3 is CASSPLPQGNQPQHF. DNA for the CDR3: TGCGCCAGCAGTCCTCTGCCTCAGGGCAATCAGCCCCAGCATTTT.

V gene TRBV2 combines with J gene TRBJ2-5; TRBD1 agrees at 7 bases. From germline, CDR1 is SNHLY and CDR2 FYNNEI. V lost 6 bases and J lost 5; bases outside the gene matches: 6. This CDR3 has 13 amino acids. The CDR3 sequence is CASSDDRAETQYF. DNA of the CDR3: TGTGCCAGCAGCGATGACAGGGCGGAGACCCAGTACTTC.

The rearrangement joins TRBV18 to TRBJ1-4; TRBD1 aligns across 7 bases. V trimming: 2 bases; J trimming: 2 bases; junction bases outside the gene matches: 8. CDR3 size: 17 residues. Per germline, CDR1 KGHSH and CDR2 LQKENI. CDR3 region: CASSPTTGAATNEKLFF. The CDR3 DNA follows: TGTGCCAGCTCACCAACAACAGGGGCTGCGACTAATGAAAAACTGTTTTTT.

The gene calls are TRBV5-1 and TRBJ1-3; 7 nucleotides align to TRBD1. In germline, CDR1 is SGHRS, CDR2 YFSETQ. V was clipped by 4 bases and J by 0 bases; unmatched bases: 4. The CDR3 has 15 amino acids. CDR3 loop: CASSVGTDSGNTIYF. The CDR3, as DNA: TGCGCCAGCAGCGTAGGGACAGACTCTGGAAACACCATATATTTT.

This chain uses TRBV7-2 with TRBJ2-5; TRBD2 matches at 9 bases. With 5 bases clipped from V and 0 bases from J, the junction kept 16 bases outside the gene matches. The CDR3 spans 19 residues. CDR1 SGHTA and CDR2 FQGNSA come from the germline V gene. The CDR3 region is CASSPKNLMVAGDQETQYF. DNA for the CDR3: TGTGCCAGCAGCCCGAAAAACCTCATGGTAGCGGGGGACCAAGAGACCCAGTACTTC.

The V gene is TRBV29-1, the J gene TRBJ2-3; 8 positions agree with TRBD2. CDR1 and CDR2 (germline): SQVTM, ANQGSEA. The CDR3 is 13 amino acids. After removal of 5 bases from V and 3 bases from J, the junction contained 4 bases not matched to a gene. Here the CDR3 DNA reads TGCAGCGTTTGTATAGCGGGAACAGATACGCAGTATTTT. Amino acids: CSVCIAGTDTQYF.

This chain uses TRBV5-1 with TRBJ1-4; a possible D gene is TRBD1 (5 bases). CDR3 size: 14 residues. Per germline, CDR1 SGHRS and CDR2 YFSETQ. V lost 0 bases to trimming and J lost 5 bases, with 8 bases between them. Here the CDR3 DNA reads TGCGCCAGCAGCTTGGGACAGAACAATGAAAAACTGTTTTTT. Translating it yields CASSLGQNNEKLFF.

The genes are TRBV5-1 and TRBJ1-1; TRBD1 might be the D (6 bases). The germline V gene has CDR1 SGHRS and CDR2 YFSETQ. The CDR3 is made up of 14 amino acids. Trimming removed 4 bases at V and 3 bases at J, with 13 bases between. The CDR3 coding sequence is TGCGCCAGCAGCGTGACAGGTCCGCACACTGAAGCTTTCTTT. This translates into CASSVTGPHTEAFF. Together with reference TRBV5-1 and TRBJ1-1, the CDR3 gives the full variable domain: KAGVTQTPRYLIKTRGQQVTLSCSPISGHRSVSWYQQTPGQGLQFLFEYFSETQRNKGNFPGRFSGRQFSNSRSEMNVSTLELGDSALYLCASSVTGPHTEAFFGQGTRLTVV.

V is TRBV19 and J is TRBJ1-5; no clear D gene. Germline V gene data show CDR1 as LNHDA and CDR2 as SQIVND (reference sequence). The CDR3 sequence is 13 residues long. Deletions cut 4 bases from V and 7 bases from J, with 11 bases between. The DNA of the CDR3 is TGTGCCAGTAGTACCCCCCCGAGACAGCCCCAGCATTTT. Translated, it gives CASSTPPRQPQHF.

The chain is built from TRBV10-3 and TRBJ1-2, with D perhaps matching TRBD1 (5 bases). V was cut by 10 bases and J by 2 bases, with 14 bases left in between. This CDR3 is 13 amino acids long. Germline V lookup: CDR1 ENHRY, CDR2 SYGVKD. CDR3 residues: CATREAGNYGYTF. Written as DNA, the CDR3 is TGTGCCACAAGGGAGGCAGGGAACTATGGCTACACCTTC.